This T cell receptor (beta chain) was found in a study of blood T cell repertoires in COVID-19. Study overall: Both acute and convalescent COVID-19 samples were obtained from the United States, Italy and Spain. T cells, B-cell-depleted T cells, or PBMCs supplied cDNA or gDNA.

V lost 4 bases to trimming and J lost 3 bases; unmatched junction nucleotides: 16. The CDR3 loop spans 18 amino acids. Germline V lookup: CDR1 SGDLS, CDR2 YYNGEE. As originally analysed: The authors estimated nucleated cell counts from reference gene primer amplification. Repertoires were generated with immunoSEQ multiplex PCR, while TCRdb's copy carries only in-frame clones and drops some. V and J calls plus clone size are reproduced from that table; the DNA served to infer D and trimming. Among approximately 98,000 clones, about 80% were seen once, and the ten largest hold roughly 4%. The count of this clone is one.

Sequenced sample: peripheral blood. This receptor was taken from a man in his sixties with acute or convalescent COVID-19. J is TRBJ2-3 and V is TRBV9; 8 bases are shared with TRBD1. The CDR3 region is CASSPGQGRLRGTDTQYF. The CDR3 bases are TGTGCCAGCAGCCCTGGACAGGGTAGGCTCCGGGGGACAGATACGCAGTATTTT.